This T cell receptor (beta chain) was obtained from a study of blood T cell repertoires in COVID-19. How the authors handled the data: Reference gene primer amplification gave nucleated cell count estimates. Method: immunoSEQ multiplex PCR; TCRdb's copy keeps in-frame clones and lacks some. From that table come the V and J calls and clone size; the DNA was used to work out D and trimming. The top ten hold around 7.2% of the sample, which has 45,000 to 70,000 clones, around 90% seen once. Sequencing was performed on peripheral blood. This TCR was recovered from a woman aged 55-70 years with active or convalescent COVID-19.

In DNA form, the CDR3 reads TGCAGCGTCCTAGGGAGACCCAACACTGAAGCTTTCTTT. Its translation: CSVLGRPNTEAFF. The V call is TRBV29-1, the J call TRBJ1-1; no definite D call. Trimming pared 6 bases from V and 2 bases from J, leaving 13 bases between. Germline assignment: CDR1 SQVTM and CDR2 ANQGSEA. This CDR3 has 13 amino acids. Together with reference TRBV29-1 and TRBJ1-1, the CDR3 gives the full variable domain: SAVISQKPSRDICQRGTSLTIQCQVDSQVTMMFWYRQQPGQSLTLIATANQGSEATYESGFVIDKFPISRPNLTFSTLTVSNMSPEDSSIYLCSVLGRPNTEAFFGQGTRLTVV.